The rows below give T cell receptor beta chains drawn from one sample of a study of T cell responses to AZD1222 COVID-19 vaccine. Libraries were prepared by immunoSEQ multiplex PCR; TCRdb keeps only in-frame clonotypes and omits some of them. This table has some 74,000 clones, around 80% appearing once. This specimen consisted of peripheral blood, obtained on day 0 of AZD1222 vaccination. Receptors were obtained from an adult in good health. The conserved cysteine and the conserved F or W are not part of the CDR3 here.

V	J	CDR3
TRBV7-9	TRBJ2-5	ASTFGGFQETQY
TRBV28	TRBJ2-5	ASSLKQGMRETQY
TRBV30	TRBJ1-5	AWSPLQGNQPQH
TRBV29-1	TRBJ2-1	SVRLAGEQF
TRBV4-1	TRBJ2-7	ASSQGQEDEQY
TRBV10-1	TRBJ2-1	ASRGLYNEQF
TRBV3-1/TRBV3-2	TRBJ2-3	ASSQGGPRTDTQY
TRBV5-4	TRBJ1-4	ASSHNRGLNEKLF
TRBV28	TRBJ1-2	GGSGADLYGYT
TRBV28	TRBJ1-2	ASSPVFNYGYT
TRBV5-1	TRBJ2-1	ASSLWGQGPADNEQF
TRBV14	TRBJ1-5	ASSQSGTPNSPQH
TRBV15	TRBJ1-3	ATSRDLAAPGNTIY
TRBV5-8	TRBJ1-5	ASSLGSLGSGQPQH
TRBV19	TRBJ2-5	ASSSDRGETQY
TRBV28	TRBJ1-3	ASSSPDPSGNTIY
TRBV6-9	TRBJ1-5	ASTHLGQGAVQPQH
TRBV10-3	TRBJ2-7	AISDHQGAYEQY
TRBV4-2	TRBJ2-1	ASSQDLLGAGGEQF
TRBV29-1	TRBJ1-1	SVIHTTGFEAF
TRBV6-6	TRBJ1-5	ASSYTSQGSNQPQH
TRBV5-4	TRBJ2-7	ASSSRLSYEQY
TRBV6-5	TRBJ1-5	ASSSERQGGNQPQH
TRBV7-9	TRBJ2-2	ASSLDGELF
TRBV18	TRBJ2-7	ASSPVDGYEQY
TRBV28	TRBJ1-6	ASSSSYSPLH
TRBV10-1	TRBJ1-1	ASGQDTEAF
TRBV6-1	TRBJ2-7	ASSDLAGTPAYEQY
TRBV7-6	TRBJ2-3	ASSPWTGGLLITDTQY
TRBV28	TRBJ1-5	ASTDRGRNQPQH
TRBV6-6	TRBJ1-3	ARPCRRSGNTIY
TRBV3-1/TRBV3-2	TRBJ2-7	ASSLSDSYEQY
TRBV19	TRBJ1-2	ASSTDRDPGGYGYT
TRBV30	TRBJ2-7	AWQDSYEQY
TRBV5-4	TRBJ2-3	ASSLGTTDTQY
TRBV6-6	TRBJ2-7	ASSYLAGSGHEQY
TRBV7-2	TRBJ2-1	ASSSTGGASSEQF
TRBV3-1/TRBV3-2	TRBJ1-1	ASSQAREFAEAF
TRBV13	TRBJ1-5	ASSLGLRQPQH
TRBV7-2	TRBJ1-6	ASSLTGGGSPLH